The sequence of this T cell receptor beta chain was determined in a study of blood T cell repertoires in COVID-19. Overall study: Samples came from the United States, Italy and Spain, spanning acute and convalescent COVID-19. The analysed material was cDNA or gDNA that came from T cells, B-cell-depleted T cells, or PBMCs.

Per the original data handling: Quantification of nucleated cells was approximated via reference gene primer amplification. Clones were read by immunoSEQ multiplex PCR, and TCRdb kept only the in-frame ones, dropping some. V and J calls and clone size are those listed in that table; D and trimming were worked out from the DNA. The sample has some 300,000 clones; more than 75% are singletons. The sequencing sample was made of peripheral blood. This receptor was obtained from a man between 70 and 80 years old with acute or convalescent COVID-19.

This chain's CDR3 is CASSVTSGGGDTQYF. CDR3 coding DNA: TGTGCCAGCTCGGTGACTAGCGGGGGTGGAGATACGCAGTATTTT. The chain employs TRBV18 and TRBJ2-3; TRBD2 matches 12 bases. V lost 6 bases and J lost 5; bases outside the gene matches: 6. The CDR3 is 15 amino acids. From germline, CDR1 is KGHSH and CDR2 LQKENI. Filled out from reference TRBV18 and TRBJ2-3, the complete variable domain reads NAGVMQNPRHLVRRRGQEARLRCSPMKGHSHVYWYRQLPEEGLKFMVYLQKENIIDESGMPKERFSAEFPKEGPSILRIQQVVRGDSAAYFCASSVTSGGGDTQYFGPGTRLTVL.